This T cell receptor (beta chain) was sequenced during a study of T cells after yellow fever vaccination. TCRdb used MiXCR to reprocess the 5' RACE reads, holding one entry per CDR3 protein. The sample lists 120,000 or so distinct CDR3 sequences, roughly 15% occurring once. The CDR3 contains 14 residues. Trimming took 3 bases from V and 3 from J; bases not matched to a gene: 1. CDR1 SGHTA and CDR2 FQGNSA come from the germline V gene. The J gene is TRBJ2-7, the V gene TRBV7-2, with TRBD2 matching over 11 bases. The input for sequencing was CD8+ T cells sorted from PBMCs, taken 5 days after the yellow fever booster vaccination. This sequence was found in a young man who received the YFV17D yellow fever vaccine. CDR3 sequence (DNA): TGTGCCAGCAGCTTTAGCGGGGGGGACTACGAGCAGTACTTC. As protein: CASSFSGGDYEQYF.